One and the same sample provided the 32 T cell receptor beta chains below, sequenced in a study of T cell responses to AZD1222 COVID-19 vaccine. Produced via immunoSEQ multiplex PCR; TCRdb's table is partial and in-frame only. This sample has about 81,000 clones, with around 84% found just once. Sequenced material: peripheral blood, taken 28 days after the second AZD1222 dose. The receptors stem from an adult who received the AZD1222 COVID-19 vaccine.

The J gene is TRBJ1-2, the V gene TRBV24-1; D might be TRBD1 (5 bases). This CDR3 spans 14 amino acids. V lost 2 bases, J lost 2 bases, and 8 bases lay in between. Germline loops: CDR1 KGHDR, CDR2 SFDVKD. The DNA for the CDR3 is TGTGCCACCAGTGATTCTCGGGACAACTATGGCTACACCTTC. As protein: CATSDSRDNYGYTF.

The J gene is TRBJ2-1, the V gene TRBV23-1, with 11 bases aligning to TRBD1. TRBV23-1 is designated an ORF whose function remains uncertain. The CDR3 has 17 amino acids. Losses at the gene ends were 0 bases for V and 7 bases for J; bases not matched to a gene: 8. This CDR3 is CASSQSGGQGGWNEQFF. The CDR3 bases are TGCGCCAGCAGTCAATCGGGGGGACAGGGGGGTTGGAATGAGCAGTTCTTC.

The V and J genes are TRBV7-8 and TRBJ2-1; a possible D gene is TRBD2 (5 bases). Trimming shortened V by 3 bases and J by 7 bases, and 10 bases separated the two germline ends. CDR1 is SGHVS and CDR2 is FQNEAQ in the germline V gene. The CDR3 runs to 13 residues. The CDR3: CASSFLSVNEQFF. The CDR3 DNA follows: TGTGCCAGCAGCTTTCTTAGCGTTAATGAGCAGTTCTTC.

J is TRBJ1-1 and V is TRBV11-2, with D tentatively TRBD1 (5 bases). V lost 3 bases and J lost 3, with 11 bases in between. The length of the CDR3 is 14 residues. Germline CDR1 is SGHAT and CDR2 is FQNNGV. The CDR3 here is CASSFRGVDTEAFF. The CDR3 DNA sequence: TGTGCCAGCAGCTTCCGGGGGGTGGACACTGAAGCTTTCTTT.

The gene calls are TRBV30 and TRBJ2-1, with a weak D call TRBD1 (6 bases). The CDR3 has 14 residues. CDR1 is GTSNPN and CDR2 is SVGIG in the germline V gene (reference sequence). Trimming removed 4 bases from V and 2 bases from J, with 12 bases in between. This CDR3 is CAWTEQGAYNEQFF. In DNA, the CDR3 is TGTGCCTGGACCGAACAGGGAGCCTACAATGAGCAGTTCTTC.

The J gene is TRBJ1-1, the V gene TRBV28; no reliable D call. V shed 5 bases and J shed 5 bases, with 9 bases lying between them. This CDR3 comprises 12 residues. CDR1 is MDHEN and CDR2 is SYDVKM in the germline V gene. CDR3 region: CASSPRWTEAFF. CDR3 bases: TGTGCCAGCAGTCCCCGATGGACTGAAGCTTTCTTT. The entire variable domain, with the rest obtained from reference TRBV28 and TRBJ1-1, is as follows: DVKVTQSSRYLVKRTGEKVFLECVQDMDHENMFWYRQDPGLGLRLIYFSYDVKMKEKGDIPEGYSVSREKKERFSLILESASTNQTSMYLCASSPRWTEAFFGQGTRLTVV.

This clone was detected only once. The chain carries TRBV2 and TRBJ2-2, with 9 bases lining up with TRBD2. The CDR3 contains 16 residues. Looked up from germline, CDR1 is SNHLY and CDR2 is FYNNEI. J lost 4 bases, V lost 4 bases, and 7 bases had no gene match. This CDR3 reads CASSGGLAGRTGELFF. In DNA form, the CDR3 reads TGTGCCAGCAGTGGGGGGCTAGCGGGACGCACCGGGGAGCTGTTTTTT. The variable domain in full, completed from reference TRBV2 and TRBJ2-2, reads EPEVTQTPSHQVTQMGQEVILRCVPISNHLYFYWYRQILGQKVEFLVSFYNNEISEKSEIFDDQFSVERPDGSNFTLKIRSTKLEDSAMYFCASSGGLAGRTGELFFGEGSRLTVL.

The chain combines TRBV27 with TRBJ2-7, with D tentatively TRBD1 (6 bases). Trimming took 5 bases from V and 5 from J, leaving 13 bases between them. Germline-derived CDR1 and CDR2 are MNHEY and SMNVEV (reference sequence). This CDR3 is 13 amino acids long. The DNA of the CDR3 is TGTGCCAGCAGTCCAGGGGTAGGGAACGAGCAGTACTTC. Translation gives CASSPGVGNEQYF.

The rearrangement joins TRBV30 to TRBJ1-2; weak D call: TRBD1 (6 bases). The CDR3 contains 13 residues. Germline loops: CDR1 GTSNPN, CDR2 SVGIG (reference sequence). The ends were cut back, 3 bases at V and 8 bases at J, with 16 bases in the middle. The CDR3 DNA sequence: TGTGCCTGGAGCTGGAGGGGGAATCGAGGCTACACCTTC. It specifies CAWSWRGNRGYTF.

The V gene is TRBV4-2, the J gene TRBJ2-5, with a tentative D call TRBD2 (6 bases). CDR1 is LGHNA and CDR2 is YNFKEQ in the germline V gene. CDR3 size: 16 residues. With 1 base removed from V and 3 bases from J, the gap between germline ends came to 15 bases. DNA of the CDR3: TGTGCCAGCAGCCAAGGGGGAGGCGGAGCAGAAGAGACCCAGTACTTC. Translated, it gives CASSQGGGGAEETQYF.

The chain is built from TRBV5-6 and TRBJ2-7; 10 bases agree with TRBD2. This CDR3 has 14 residues. Germline lookup yields CDR1 SGHDT and CDR2 YYEEEE. The V segment lost 2 bases and the J segment 6 bases; nucleotides outside the gene matches: 5. CDR3: CASSFRSGGGEQYF. The CDR3 coding sequence is TGTGCCAGCAGCTTTCGAAGCGGGGGGGGCGAGCAGTACTTC.

This chain joins TRBV19 and TRBJ2-1; 7 bases are a match to TRBD1. The V and J ends lost 4 bases and 1 base, in that order; junction bases with no gene match: 7. Germline V gene data show CDR1 as LNHDA and CDR2 as SQIVND (reference sequence). The length of the CDR3 is 16 residues. The CDR3, as DNA: TGTGCCAGTAGTACCGGGGACAGCCCTTCCTACAATGAGCAGTTCTTC. Protein product: CASSTGDSPSYNEQFF.

This chain connects TRBV29-1 to TRBJ2-7; perhaps D is TRBD1 or TRBD2 (6 bases each). Germline V gene sequence: CDR1 SQVTM, CDR2 ANQGSEA. V was clipped by 3 bases and J by 9 bases, with 15 bases between them. The CDR3 covers 12 residues. The CDR3 reads CSVERLGGWQYF. The CDR3 DNA reads TGCAGCGTTGAGAGGTTGGGGGGCTGGCAGTACTTC.

This clone has a handful of counts. The J gene is TRBJ2-7, the V gene TRBV18; TRBD2 might be the D (6 bases). Trimming took off 3 bases at V and 3 bases at J, with 9 bases between the two ends. The germline CDR1 and CDR2 sequences are KGHSH and LQKENI. The CDR3 sequence is 13 residues long. CDR3 residues: CASSPAGSYEQYF. CDR3 DNA sequence: TGTGCCAGCTCACCCGCGGGGAGCTACGAGCAGTACTTC.

This chain links TRBV7-2 with TRBJ2-3; 7 bases are a match to TRBD2. There are 14 residues in the CDR3. Germline-derived CDR1 and CDR2 are SGHTA and FQGNSA. V lost 3 bases to trimming and J lost 1 base; unmatched junction nucleotides: 1. The chain's CDR3 is CASSFAGGTDTQYF. DNA for the CDR3: TGTGCCAGCAGCTTTGCGGGGGGCACAGATACGCAGTATTTT. Together with reference TRBV7-2 and TRBJ2-3, the CDR3 gives the full variable domain: GAGVSQSPSNKVTEKGKDVELRCDPISGHTALYWYRQSLGQGLEFLIYFQGNSAPDKSGLPSDRFSAERTGGSVSTLTIQRTQQEDSAVYLCASSFAGGTDTQYFGPGTRLTVL.

This sequence joins TRBV10-3 and TRBJ2-1, with 12 bases aligning to TRBD2. Trimming took 3 bases from V and 7 from J; bases not matched to a gene: 4. The CDR3 spans 15 residues. From germline, CDR1 is ENHRY and CDR2 SYGVKD. This CDR3 reads CAISDGTSGGNEQFF. In nucleotides, the CDR3 is TGTGCCATCAGTGACGGAACTAGCGGGGGGAATGAGCAGTTCTTC.

The chain is built from TRBV10-2 and TRBJ2-7; 11 bases are a match to TRBD2. Looked up from germline, CDR1 is WSHSY and CDR2 is SAAADI. V was pared by 10 bases and J by 2 bases, with 10 bases of the junction left unmatched. The CDR3 runs 15 residues. CDR3 protein: CATGIAGGPTYEQYF. CDR3 coding DNA: TGCGCCACCGGCATAGCGGGGGGGCCGACCTACGAGCAGTACTTC.

This chain links TRBV19 with TRBJ2-1; 8 bases line up with TRBD2. V lost 5 bases and J lost 6; bases outside the gene matches: 6. There are 14 residues in the CDR3. Germline loops: CDR1 LNHDA, CDR2 SQIVND (reference sequence). Here the CDR3 DNA reads TGTGCCAGTAGTCCGGGGGGGACTTTCAATGAGCAGTTCTTC. Its translation is CASSPGGTFNEQFF.

The V and J genes are TRBV7-9 and TRBJ1-3, with D maybe TRBD1 (5 bases). CDR3 length: 15 amino acids. Germline V gene sequence: CDR1 SEHNR, CDR2 FQNEAQ (reference sequence). V lost 4 bases to trimming and J lost 4 bases, with 14 bases between them. CDR3 amino acids: CASSSTGTTGNTIYF. CDR3 nucleotide sequence: TGTGCCAGCAGCTCCACCGGGACCACCGGAAACACCATATATTTT.

This clone has just one count. The chain joins TRBV5-8 to TRBJ1-4, with TRBD1 matching 10 bases. Trimming at V came to 4 bases and at J to 3 bases, leaving 6 bases not matched to a gene. Germline-derived CDR1 and CDR2 are SGHTS and YDEGEE. There are 16 residues in the CDR3. The CDR3 loop reads CASSPGQGGANEKLFF. Here the CDR3 DNA reads TGTGCCAGCAGCCCAGGACAGGGGGGCGCTAATGAAAAACTGTTTTTT. Filled out from reference TRBV5-8 and TRBJ1-4, the complete variable domain reads EAGVTQSPTHLIKTRGQQATLRCSPISGHTSVYWYQQALGLGLQFLLWYDEGEERNRGNFPPRFSGRQFPNYSSELNVNALELEDSALYLCASSPGQGGANEKLFFGSGTQLSVL.

V usage is TRBV14 and J usage is TRBJ1-2; 7 positions agree with TRBD1. The CDR3 sequence is 14 residues long. Losses at the gene ends were 3 bases for V and 4 bases for J; bases not matched to a gene: 5. The germline V gene has CDR1 SGHDN and CDR2 FVKESK. CDR3 sequence: CASSHQQGLYGYTF. CDR3 DNA sequence: TGTGCCAGCAGCCACCAACAGGGGCTCTATGGCTACACCTTC.

This chain links TRBV11-2 with TRBJ2-4, with D unresolved. The CDR3 length is 12 residues. Germline V gives CDR1 SGHAT, CDR2 FQNNGV. Trimming took 5 bases from V and 9 from J, leaving 11 bases between them. For the CDR3, the DNA is TGTGCCAGCAGCCAAGACCTGATCATTCAGTACTTC. Translated, it gives CASSQDLIIQYF.

V gene TRBV5-4 combines with J gene TRBJ2-1; D possibly corresponds to TRBD2 (6 bases). The ends were cut back, 4 bases at V and 8 bases at J, with 19 bases in the middle. CDR3 length: 15 amino acids. From germline, CDR1 is SGHNT and CDR2 YYREEE (reference sequence). The CDR3 nucleotides read TGTGCCAGCAGCCTGACTGGACGAGCGGGCGATGAGCAGTTCTTC. This translates into CASSLTGRAGDEQFF.

The V call is TRBV29-1, the J call TRBJ1-1; weak D call: TRBD1 (5 bases). V lost 4 bases and J 0 bases, leaving 12 bases between the germline ends. This CDR3 region has 14 residues. Germline CDR1 and CDR2: SQVTM and ANQGSEA. CDR3 protein: CSVGAGTMNTEAFF. The CDR3 region has the DNA TGCAGCGTTGGGGCAGGGACCATGAACACTGAAGCTTTCTTT.

This chain links TRBV7-6 with TRBJ1-4; D unresolved. The CDR3 has 11 amino acids. The germline CDR1 and CDR2 sequences are SGHVS and FNYEAQ. V lost 5 bases to trimming and J lost 12 bases, with 10 bases between them. CDR3 in DNA: TGTGCCAGCAGCACCACTTTAGAACTGTTTTTT. Translating gives CASSTTLELFF.

The chain employs TRBV2 and TRBJ1-5; D is possibly TRBD1 (5 bases). Trimming took 1 base from V and 0 from J, leaving 10 bases between them. Germline V gene data show CDR1 as SNHLY and CDR2 as FYNNEI. The CDR3 has 16 amino acids. The CDR3 sequence is CASSEGQRISNQPQHF. The CDR3 DNA sequence: TGTGCCAGCAGTGAAGGACAGAGAATTAGCAATCAGCCCCAGCATTTT.

This chain connects TRBV6-5 to TRBJ1-1; D is uncertain. V shed 6 bases and J shed 2 bases, with 13 bases lying between them. The germline V gene encodes CDR1 MNHEY and CDR2 SVGAGI. The CDR3 has 14 residues. The CDR3 region is CASRISAGNTEAFF. In DNA form, the CDR3 reads TGTGCCAGCAGAATATCGGCGGGAAACACTGAAGCTTTCTTT.

This clone was detected only once. This chain uses TRBV6-5 with TRBJ2-5; 13 nucleotides match TRBD2. This CDR3 is 16 amino acids long. Germline CDR1 and CDR2: MNHEY and SVGAGI. After removal of 4 bases from V and 1 base from J, the junction contained 3 bases not matched to a gene. CDR3 residues: CASSSGLAGTQETQYF. The CDR3, as DNA: TGTGCCAGCAGTTCGGGACTAGCGGGGACCCAAGAGACCCAGTACTTC.

The V call is TRBV3-1 (or the pseudogene TRBV3-2), the J call TRBJ2-2; D is undetermined. From germline, CDR1 is LGHDT and CDR2 YNNKEL (reference sequence). V dropped 8 bases and J dropped 5 bases, with 15 bases sitting between them. This CDR3 spans 14 amino acids. The CDR3 here is CASWSGQTTGELFF. The CDR3 DNA follows: TGTGCCAGCTGGTCCGGGCAGACTACCGGGGAGCTGTTTTTT.

The chain joins TRBV2 to TRBJ2-1; 8 nucleotides agree with TRBD2. Germline CDR1 SNHLY, CDR2 FYNNEI. This CDR3 is built from 15 residues. J gave up 6 bases and V 7 bases, and 11 bases lay outside the gene matches. CDR3 residues: CASNPPRTSINEQFF. CDR3 DNA: TGTGCCAGCAACCCACCCCGGACTAGCATCAATGAGCAGTTCTTC.

The chain joins TRBV29-1 to TRBJ2-7, with TRBD2 matching 8 bases. Germline V lookup: CDR1 SQVTM, CDR2 ANQGSEA. This CDR3 is 13 amino acids long. V was clipped by 3 bases and J by 0 bases; unmatched bases: 1. The CDR3 DNA is TGCAGCGTTGACGGGGGGGTCTCCTACGAGCAGTACTTC. It encodes CSVDGGVSYEQYF.

This rearrangement joins TRBV29-1 to TRBJ2-7, with TRBD1 as a possible D gene (7 bases). The CDR3 extends over 12 amino acids. V was cut by 3 bases and J by 7 bases, with 13 bases left in between. Germline-derived CDR1 and CDR2 are SQVTM and ANQGSEA. CDR3 residues: CSVEEQGREQYF. The DNA for the CDR3 is TGCAGCGTTGAGGAACAGGGGAGGGAGCAGTACTTC.